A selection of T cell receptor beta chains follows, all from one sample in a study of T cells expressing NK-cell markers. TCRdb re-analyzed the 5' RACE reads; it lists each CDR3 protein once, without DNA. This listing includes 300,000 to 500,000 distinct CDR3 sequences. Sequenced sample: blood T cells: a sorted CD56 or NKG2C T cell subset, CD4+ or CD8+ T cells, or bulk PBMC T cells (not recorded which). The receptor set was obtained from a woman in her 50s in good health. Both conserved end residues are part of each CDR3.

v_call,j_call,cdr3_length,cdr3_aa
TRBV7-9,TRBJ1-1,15,CASSLTGGSRAEAFF
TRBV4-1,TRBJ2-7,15,CASSHPGEMGNEQYF
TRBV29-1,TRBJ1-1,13,CSVERGGQREAFF
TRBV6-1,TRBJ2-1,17,CASSEYGTASSYNEQFF
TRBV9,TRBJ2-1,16,CASSVGDRANWDEQFF
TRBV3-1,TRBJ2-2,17,CASSQLGPQRVTGELFF
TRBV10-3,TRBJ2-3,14,CATVASGNTDTQYF
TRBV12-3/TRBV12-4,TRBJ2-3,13,CASTIRQGRAQYF
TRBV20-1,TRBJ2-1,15,CSAPPMIAGVNEQFF
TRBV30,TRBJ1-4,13,CAWAGQGVEKLFF
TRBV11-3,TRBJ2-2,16,CASSLGLAGSGGELFF
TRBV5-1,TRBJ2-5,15,CASSLGQGGGETQYF
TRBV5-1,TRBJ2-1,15,CASSPRTSDYNEQFF
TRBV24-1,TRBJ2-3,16,CATSVRTAQGTDTQYF
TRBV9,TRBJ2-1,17,CASSGEGGRGSYNEQFF